This T cell receptor (beta chain) was sequenced for a study of blood T cell repertoires in COVID-19. Assay: immunoSEQ multiplex PCR; the TCRdb copy retains only in-frame clones and omits some. The table shows about 170,000 clones, with 83% occurring only once. This clone appeared a few times. CDR1 is GTSNPN, CDR2 SVGIG, per germline (reference sequence). With 2 bases removed from V and 0 bases from J, the gap between germline ends came to 5 bases. The CDR3 is 14 residues long. The chain joins TRBV30 to TRBJ2-6; D is unresolved. This TCR derives from an elderly woman with acute or convalescent COVID-19. The sequencing input was peripheral blood. The CDR3 nucleotides read TGTGCCTGGAGTAAAGCCTCTGGGGCCAACGTCCTGACTTTC. It encodes CAWSKASGANVLTF.